The 25 T cell receptor beta chains below all came from one sample that was sequenced in a study of neurological immune-mediated disorders. TCRdb ran MiXCR on the 5' RACE reads and lists one entry per CDR3 protein. The repertoire holds 45,000 to 50,000 distinct CDR3 sequences, with less than 5% as singletons. Material for sequencing was PBMCs. The receptors originated from a woman in her fifties or sixties with multiple sclerosis.

This clonotype showed up many times. This chain connects TRBV5-1 to TRBJ1-4, with 9 bases matching TRBD1. There are 16 residues in the CDR3. Trimming at V came to 0 bases and at J to 5 bases, leaving 5 bases not matched to a gene. Looked up from germline, CDR1 is SGHRS and CDR2 is YFSETQ. In DNA, the CDR3 is TGCGCCAGCAGCTTGGCCCCCGGGACAGGGAATGAAAAACTGTTTTTT. The encoded protein is CASSLAPGTGNEKLFF.

This clonotype was observed a few times. The chain recombines TRBV6-6 with TRBJ2-1, with TRBD2 matching over 7 bases. Unmatched junction bases numbered 14, after V lost 7 bases and J lost 8 bases. The CDR3 is 15 residues long. In germline, CDR1 is MNHNY, CDR2 SVGAGI (reference sequence). In nucleotides, the CDR3 is TGTGCCAGCACCCGACTAGGGGAGGGCCGGGATGAGCAGTTCTTC. Its translation is CASTRLGEGRDEQFF.

This clonotype was recorded a few times. J is TRBJ1-5 and V is TRBV12-3 or TRBV12-4; D possibly corresponds to TRBD1 (6 bases). V was pared by 6 bases and J by 5 bases, with 14 bases between. The CDR3 runs 14 residues. CDR3 protein: CASSRGGWYQPQHF. The CDR3 DNA follows: TGTGCCAGCAGCCGGGGGGGCTGGTATCAGCCCCAGCATTTT.

Ten or more counts support this clonotype. The genes are TRBV12-3 or TRBV12-4 and TRBJ1-1; unclear D gene. V lost 3 bases to trimming and J lost 3 bases, with 8 bases between them. CDR3 length: 13 residues. The chain's CDR3 is CASSFSQDTEAFF. The CDR3 DNA reads TGTGCCAGCAGTTTTTCTCAGGACACTGAAGCTTTCTTT.

This clonotype came up many times. This chain links TRBV5-1 with TRBJ2-1, with TRBD2 matching over 15 bases. V shed 4 bases, J shed 8 bases, and the junction held 16 bases outside the gene matches. The CDR3 runs to 19 residues. Germline lookup yields CDR1 SGHRS and CDR2 YFSETQ. The CDR3 DNA is TGCGCCAGCAGCCCGGGAGGGGGACTAGCGGGGGGCCCTCCTTATGAGCAGTTCTTC. It specifies CASSPGGGLAGGPPYEQFF.

This clonotype was observed at least ten times. This sequence joins TRBV5-1 and TRBJ1-4; 7 nucleotides match TRBD1. The CDR3 sequence is 14 residues long. Trimming took 4 bases from V and 6 from J; bases not matched to a gene: 6. Germline CDR1 reads SGHRS; CDR2 reads YFSETQ. The CDR3 DNA sequence: TGCGCCAGCAGCCTCCGGGACAGCCATGAAAAACTGTTTTTT. Protein sequence: CASSLRDSHEKLFF.

This sequence joins TRBV7-7 and TRBJ2-3, with D possibly being TRBD1 (5 bases). Germline loops: CDR1 SSHAT, CDR2 FNYEAQ (reference sequence). Between the trimmed V and J ends, which lost 11 bases and 14 bases, there was a span of 20 bases. This CDR3 region has 11 residues. CDR3 DNA sequence: TGTGCCGTGGGGCCCGTTCGACAGCGGTATTTT. Translating it yields CAVGPVRQRYF.

This clonotype was picked up many times. The chain is built from TRBV6-2 or TRBV6-3 and TRBJ2-7; no firm D call. The CDR3 is 12 amino acids. V was clipped by 0 bases and J by 4 bases, with 4 bases between them. CDR1 is MNHEY, CDR2 SVGEGT, per germline. The CDR3 protein is CASSYSRYEQYF. The CDR3 DNA is TGTGCCAGCAGTTACTCTCGATACGAGCAGTACTTC.

A few counts support this clonotype. The chain is built from TRBV2 and TRBJ2-5, with 8 bases that match TRBD1. The length of the CDR3 is 14 residues. V gave up 5 bases and J gave up 3 bases; unmatched junction bases: 5. Germline V CDR1 and CDR2: SNHLY, FYNNEI. CDR3 in DNA: TGTGCCAGCAGTCGACACAGGGGGGAAGAGACCCAGTACTTC. Its protein product is CASSRHRGEETQYF.

The CDR3 here is CSGNRPNQPQHF. The DNA for the CDR3 is TGCAGTGGTAACCGACCCAATCAGCCCCAGCATTTT. The V and J genes are TRBV20-1 and TRBJ1-5; D is unclear. Deletions cut 7 bases from V and 3 bases from J, with 10 bases between. This CDR3 is 12 amino acids long. In germline, CDR1 is DFQATT, CDR2 SNEGSKA (reference sequence).

This clonotype occurred many times. This chain uses TRBV6-2 or TRBV6-3 with TRBJ1-1; maybe TRBD1 (6 bases). Per the germline V gene, CDR1 is MNHEY and CDR2 is SVGEGT. CDR3 size: 13 residues. V lost 2 bases, J lost 8 bases, and 12 bases lay in between. This CDR3 reads CASSYTPGQEAFF. Written as DNA, the CDR3 is TGTGCCAGCAGTTACACCCCCGGACAGGAAGCTTTCTTT.

This clonotype was seen repeatedly, ten times or more. This chain uses TRBV6-2 or TRBV6-3 with TRBJ2-5; D is unresolved. Trimming cost V 3 bases and J 4 bases, with 12 bases left between them. Germline loops: CDR1 MNHEY, CDR2 SVGEGT. CDR3 length equals 14 residues. Written as DNA, the CDR3 is TGTGCCAGCAGTTATCGGCATGCACCAGAGACCCAGTACTTC. This encodes CASSYRHAPETQYF.

In this sample, this clonotype turned up many times. The chain carries TRBV24-1 and TRBJ2-7; D remains ambiguous. Trimming shortened V by 8 bases and J by 0 bases, and 10 bases separated the two germline ends. There are 13 residues in the CDR3. Germline assignment: CDR1 KGHDR and CDR2 SFDVKD. CDR3 amino acids: CATTLDCSYEQYF. The CDR3 DNA reads as TGTGCCACCACCCTCGATTGCTCCTACGAGCAGTACTTC.

The genes are TRBV11-2 and TRBJ2-6, with TRBD2 as a possible D gene (5 bases). Trimming cost V 0 bases and J 0 bases, with 6 bases left between them. The germline V gene encodes CDR1 SGHAT and CDR2 FQNNGV. The CDR3 has 16 amino acids. CDR3 DNA sequence: TGTGCCAGCAGCTTAGATGGAGGCTCTGGGGCCAACGTCCTGACTTTC. This sequence encodes CASSLDGGSGANVLTF.

This clonotype was picked up many times. The J gene is TRBJ1-1, the V gene TRBV2; D is undetermined. Looked up from germline, CDR1 is SNHLY and CDR2 is FYNNEI. This CDR3 spans 12 amino acids. The ends were cut back, 6 bases at V and 1 base at J, with 6 bases in the middle. The CDR3: CASRVQNTEAFF. In DNA form, the CDR3 reads TGTGCCAGCAGGGTACAGAACACTGAAGCTTTCTTT.

This sequence joins TRBV5-1 and TRBJ2-1; 11 nucleotides agree with TRBD1. The V gene end was trimmed by 0 bases and the J gene end by 9 bases; junction bases not matched to a gene: 2. This CDR3 spans 14 amino acids. Germline CDR1 reads SGHRS; CDR2 reads YFSETQ. The chain's CDR3 is CASSLGTGGVEQFF. The CDR3 bases are TGCGCCAGCAGCTTGGGGACAGGGGGCGTTGAGCAGTTCTTC. Full variable domain (missing parts from reference TRBV5-1 and TRBJ2-1): KAGVTQTPRYLIKTRGQQVTLSCSPISGHRSVSWYQQTPGQGLQFLFEYFSETQRNKGNFPGRFSGRQFSNSRSEMNVSTLELGDSALYLCASSLGTGGVEQFFGPGTRLTVL.

Ten or more counts support this clonotype. The J gene is TRBJ1-1, the V gene TRBV30; D remains ambiguous. V was shortened by 2 bases and J by 7 bases, with 8 bases between the two germline ends. The CDR3 spans 11 residues. Germline V gene lookup returns CDR1 GTSNPN and CDR2 SVGIG (reference sequence). The CDR3 loop reads CAWSRSVEAFF. CDR3 in DNA: TGTGCCTGGAGTCGGTCGGTTGAAGCTTTCTTT. Full variable domain (rest looked up from reference TRBV30 and TRBJ1-1): SQTIHQWPATLVQPVGSPLSLECTVEGTSNPNLYWYRQAAGRGLQLLFYSVGIGQISSEVPQNLSASRPQDRQFILSSKKLLLSDSGFYLCAWSRSVEAFFGQGTRLTVV.

This clonotype was counted ten times or more. The V call is TRBV4-1, the J call TRBJ2-3, with D maybe TRBD2 (5 bases). V lost 0 bases and J lost 5, with 12 bases in between. Germline V CDR1 and CDR2: MGHRA, YSYEKL. This CDR3 spans 15 amino acids. The chain's CDR3 is CASSQDAREGDTQYF. CDR3 coding DNA: TGCGCCAGCAGCCAAGACGCCCGGGAAGGAGATACGCAGTATTTT.

In its sample, this clonotype was seen many times. V and J are TRBV20-1 and TRBJ2-7; D is possibly TRBD1 or TRBD2 (5 bases each). Germline V gene lookup returns CDR1 DFQATT and CDR2 SNEGSKA (reference sequence). The CDR3 has 13 amino acids. The germline V and J ends were trimmed by 1 base and 5 bases, with 12 bases remaining between them. For the CDR3, the DNA is TGCAGTGCTAGAGGCCGGGACGTCGACGAGCAGTACGTC. It specifies CSARGRDVDEQYV.

This clonotype was seen many times. The chain is built from TRBV10-3 and TRBJ1-1, with D possibly TRBD1 on 6 matching bases. The CDR3 runs to 15 residues. V was shortened by 2 bases and J by 4 bases, with 14 bases between the two germline ends. Germline lookup yields CDR1 ENHRY and CDR2 SYGVKD. CDR3 in amino acids: CAISEPQGRSTEAFF. DNA for the CDR3: TGTGCCATCAGTGAGCCGCAGGGGCGATCCACTGAAGCTTTCTTT.

This clonotype was detected ten times or more. The rearrangement joins TRBV20-1 to TRBJ1-1; D might be TRBD1 (5 bases). Trimming stripped 3 bases from V and 2 bases from J, with 10 bases between. Germline-derived CDR1 and CDR2 are DFQATT and SNEGSKA (reference sequence). The CDR3 runs 13 residues. The CDR3 spells CSASVGVNTEAFF. The CDR3 DNA follows: TGCAGTGCTAGTGTGGGGGTAAACACTGAAGCTTTCTTT.

This clonotype appeared many times. V and J are TRBV5-1 and TRBJ1-2; D might be TRBD1 (6 bases). Trimming removed 0 bases at V and 5 bases at J, with 17 bases between. CDR3 length equals 16 residues. Per the germline V gene, CDR1 is SGHRS and CDR2 is YFSETQ. CDR3 region: CASSLGPGERFYGYTF. The CDR3 DNA is TGCGCCAGCAGCTTGGGACCAGGGGAAAGGTTTTATGGCTACACCTTC.

This clonotype was counted many times. The chain is built from TRBV20-1 and TRBJ2-3; 8 nucleotides agree with TRBD2. V lost 5 bases, J lost 5 bases, and 9 bases stayed unmatched. The CDR3 covers 14 residues. Germline V gene sequence: CDR1 DFQATT, CDR2 SNEGSKA (reference sequence). In nucleotides, the CDR3 is TGCAGTGCTTCTTTAGCGGGATGGGGAGATACGCAGTATTTT. Translated: CSASLAGWGDTQYF.

This clonotype showed up many times. The V gene is TRBV10-3, the J gene TRBJ2-2; D unclear. V dropped 5 bases and J dropped 3 bases, with 4 bases sitting between them. The CDR3 totals 12 residues. Germline lookup yields CDR1 ENHRY and CDR2 SYGVKD. DNA for the CDR3: TGTGCCATCAGTACTGACACCGGGGAGCTGTTTTTT. It is translated as CAISTDTGELFF.

This rearrangement joins TRBV4-3 to TRBJ2-5; perhaps D is TRBD1 or TRBD2 (6 bases each). The CDR3 is 18 amino acids. Germline CDR1 reads LGHNA; CDR2 reads YSLEER. Trimming cost V 2 bases and J 4 bases, with 23 bases left between them. The CDR3 DNA sequence: TGCGCCAGCAGCCAATCAATACGGGAACAGGGAGGCCGAGAGACCCAGTACTTC. Translated, it gives CASSQSIREQGGRETQYF.